This TCR beta chain was captured by sequencing in a study of blood T cells in healthy people across ages. Study in general: Capture via template switching afforded approximately one barcoded beta molecule per two T cells.

This CDR3 has 15 amino acids. Unmatched junction bases numbered 13, after V lost 6 bases and J lost 9 bases. Germline V gene sequence: CDR1 SGHAT, CDR2 FQNNGV. With a J-beta primer mix and a sample-barcoded 5' primer, a second PCR ran about 7 to 11 cycles. Each of the samples gave a minimum of 2.5 million paired-end reads that contained CDR3. A single record per CDR3 protein comes from TCRdb applying MiXCR to the 5' RACE reads. This sample has 650,000 to 900,000 distinct CDR3 sequences; around 68% occur once, and the top ten carry about 27%. The gene calls are TRBV11-2 and TRBJ2-4; 8 nucleotides align to TRBD1. The clonotype comes from a man aged 25 to 45 in good health. Sequencing was performed on blood. The CDR3 nucleotides read TGTGCCAGCAGAAAGAATCAGGGGGCCTGGGGCATTCAGTACTTC. It specifies CASRKNQGAWGIQYF.